This passage covers 24 T cell receptor beta chains from one sample sequenced in a study of T cells in Graves' hyperthyroidism and ophthalmopathy. Amplified TCR beta CDR3 regions derived from RNA transcripts. HTBI primers were the set used in a first-round RT-PCR of the TCR CDR3. Using its own MiXCR run on the multiplex PCR reads, TCRdb lists one record per CDR3 protein. The table has hundreds of thousands of distinct CDR3 sequences, more than 15% seen once. Sequencing was performed on blood. The source of these receptors is a woman aged 18 to 35 with Graves' hyperthyroidism.

There are a few counts of this clonotype. The V call is TRBV12-3 or TRBV12-4, the J call TRBJ2-1, with TRBD2 matching 8 bases. The CDR3 has 13 residues. Germline trimming cut 3 bases from V and 8 bases from J; bases unmatched to any gene: 3. The CDR3 sequence is CASSFGLADEQFF. Here the CDR3 DNA reads TGTGCCAGCAGTTTCGGACTAGCCGATGAGCAGTTCTTC.

This clonotype appeared many times. This chain links TRBV6-1 with TRBJ2-5; D possibly corresponds to TRBD1 (7 bases). The germline V gene has CDR1 MNHNS and CDR2 SASEGT. V lost 8 bases to trimming and J lost 5 bases, with 15 bases between them. The CDR3 has 13 amino acids. The DNA of the CDR3 is TGTGCCAGCGGAGGGGGCGTTGGGGAGACCCAGTACTTC. It yields the protein CASGGGVGETQYF.

The table lists this clonotype with a few counts. The chain recombines TRBV12-3 or TRBV12-4 with TRBJ2-2; D ambiguous. The length of the CDR3 is 12 residues. Trimming removed 6 bases at V and 6 bases at J, with 8 bases between. Written as DNA, the CDR3 is TGTGCCAGCAGACTCGACGCCGGGGAGCTGTTTTTT. This sequence encodes CASRLDAGELFF.

The CDR3 is CASSQAETGHTGELFF. CDR3 coding DNA: TGTGCCAGCAGCCAAGCAGAGACAGGGCACACCGGGGAGCTGTTTTTT. This chain links TRBV3-1 with TRBJ2-2; 7 bases match TRBD1. CDR1 is LGHDT and CDR2 is YNNKEL in the germline V gene (reference sequence). Unmatched junction bases numbered 5, after V lost 1 base and J lost 3 bases. This CDR3 has 16 amino acids.

In its sample, this clonotype was seen a few times. J is TRBJ2-3 and V is TRBV13; unclear D gene. With 5 bases removed from V and 0 bases from J, the gap between germline ends came to 15 bases. Per the germline V gene, CDR1 is PRHDT and CDR2 is FYEKMQ (reference sequence). The CDR3 runs to 16 residues. The CDR3 is CASSLKTNPSTDTQYF. DNA of the CDR3: TGTGCCAGCAGCCTAAAGACAAATCCTAGCACAGATACGCAGTATTTT.

The sample holds many counts of this clonotype. The chain combines TRBV20-1 with TRBJ1-4; a weak D match, TRBD1 (5 bases). Germline assignment: CDR1 DFQATT and CDR2 SNEGSKA (reference sequence). Trimming pared 1 base from V and 4 bases from J, leaving 10 bases between. The CDR3 sequence is 14 residues long. As DNA, the CDR3 is TGCAGTGCTAGAGGACAGACACATAATGAAAAACTGTTTTTT. Protein: CSARGQTHNEKLFF.

In its sample, this clonotype was seen many times. The chain recombines TRBV24-1 with TRBJ2-3, with 12 bases fitting TRBD2. Germline-derived CDR1 and CDR2 are KGHDR and SFDVKD. This CDR3 spans 18 amino acids. V was pared by 0 bases and J by 5 bases, with 8 bases of the junction left unmatched. The CDR3 loop is CATSDLSSGREGVDTQYF. In nucleotides, the CDR3 is TGTGCCACCAGTGATTTGTCTAGCGGGAGGGAAGGCGTAGATACGCAGTATTTT.

This clonotype was picked up many times. The V and J genes are TRBV6-2 or TRBV6-3 and TRBJ2-7, with D unclear. CDR3 size: 12 residues. Germline-derived CDR1 and CDR2 are MNHEY and SVGEGT. V lost 0 bases and J 6 bases, leaving 6 bases between the germline ends. The CDR3 DNA reads as TGTGCCAGCAGTTACTCCCGATTCGAGCAGTACTTC. Translation: CASSYSRFEQYF.

This clonotype was picked up many times. The chain is built from TRBV7-8 and TRBJ1-1, with 9 bases lining up with TRBD1. This CDR3 comprises 15 residues. The ends lost 5 bases at V and 4 bases at J; junction bases unmatched: 8. CDR1 and CDR2 from the germline V gene are SGHVS and FQNEAQ. CDR3 bases: TGTGCCAGCAGCCGATCCGGGACAGGGCGCACTGAAGCTTTCTTT. Residues: CASSRSGTGRTEAFF.

This clonotype was picked up many times. The J gene is TRBJ2-3, the V gene TRBV20-1; the match to TRBD1 covers 8 bases. From germline, CDR1 is DFQATT and CDR2 SNEGSKA (reference sequence). V was pared by 5 bases and J by 2 bases, with 15 bases of the junction left unmatched. The CDR3 contains 17 residues. CDR3 nucleotides: TGCAGTGCTCGTGGGCTGAACAGGGGGGAGGACACAGATACGCAGTATTTT. Translating gives CSARGLNRGEDTDTQYF.

This clonotype has a handful of counts. This rearrangement joins TRBV27 to TRBJ1-6; D uncertain. The CDR3 is made up of 16 amino acids. The germline V and J ends were trimmed by 0 bases and 8 bases, with 14 bases remaining between them. From germline, CDR1 is MNHEY and CDR2 SMNVEV (reference sequence). DNA of the CDR3: TGTGCCAGCAGTTTATCCTCCCCAAAATGGGATTCACCCCTCCACTTT. Amino acid sequence: CASSLSSPKWDSPLHF.

The genes are TRBV20-1 and TRBJ1-2, with 7 bases aligning to TRBD1. Germline V CDR1 and CDR2: DFQATT, SNEGSKA (reference sequence). The CDR3 consists of 13 residues. V trimming: 3 bases; J trimming: 8 bases; junction bases outside the gene matches: 9. For the CDR3, the DNA is TGCAGTGCTAGGGTCAGGGGGATAAAGGGCTACACCTTC. Protein sequence: CSARVRGIKGYTF.

This clonotype was counted at least ten times. The CDR3 spells CAISESWTGNYNEQFF. In DNA form, the CDR3 reads TGTGCCATCAGTGAGTCGTGGACAGGGAATTACAATGAGCAGTTCTTC. This chain connects TRBV10-3 to TRBJ2-1, with 8 positions matching TRBD1. The CDR3 contains 16 residues. Germline V CDR1 and CDR2: ENHRY, SYGVKD. V dropped 0 bases and J dropped 4; count of bases not matched to a gene: 5.

V usage is TRBV6-5 and J usage is TRBJ1-2; D ambiguous. V was shortened by 0 bases and J by 2 bases, with 10 bases between the two germline ends. The germline CDR1 and CDR2 sequences are MNHEY and SVGAGI. The CDR3 spans 15 residues. CDR3 sequence (DNA): TGTGCCAGCAGTTACTCGTTTACGGAAAACTATGGCTACACCTTC. Translation: CASSYSFTENYGYTF.

The sample holds many counts of this clonotype. The chain links TRBV7-6 to TRBJ2-7; D might be TRBD1 (6 bases). Trimming removed 5 bases from V and 3 bases from J, with 23 bases in between. The CDR3 is 17 amino acids. Germline CDR1 is SGHVS and CDR2 is FNYEAQ. The CDR3 here is CASSPLRRDKRYYEQYF. Here the CDR3 DNA reads TGTGCCAGCAGCCCGCTTAGACGGGACAAAAGATACTACGAGCAGTACTTC.

Ten or more counts support this clonotype. The rearrangement links TRBV10-3 to TRBJ1-2, with D perhaps TRBD1 (5 bases). Trimming took off 6 bases at V and 6 bases at J, with 20 bases between the two ends. CDR1 and CDR2 (germline): ENHRY, SYGVKD. The CDR3 is made up of 15 amino acids. In nucleotides, the CDR3 is TGTGCCATCAGGGGCCTAGGGCAGGGCCTCGATGGCTACACCTTC. It yields the protein CAIRGLGQGLDGYTF.

V usage is TRBV20-1 and J usage is TRBJ2-2, with D unclear. Germline CDR1 is DFQATT and CDR2 is SNEGSKA (reference sequence). The CDR3 is made up of 14 amino acids. V lost 6 bases and J 5 bases, leaving 16 bases between the germline ends. Here the CDR3 reads CSARGPVGTGELFF. The DNA of the CDR3 is TGCAGTGCCCGAGGTCCAGTTGGTACCGGGGAGCTGTTTTTT.

Ten or more counts support this clonotype. The rearrangement links TRBV6-1 to TRBJ2-1, with a possible D match to TRBD1 (5 bases). The V and J ends lost 8 bases and 0 bases respectively, with 14 bases between them. This CDR3 has 15 residues. Germline loops: CDR1 MNHNS, CDR2 SASEGT. CDR3 region: CASSEGVNSYNEQFF. CDR3 DNA sequence: TGTGCCAGCTCCGAAGGGGTAAACTCCTACAATGAGCAGTTCTTC.

This clonotype was seen repeatedly, ten times or more. The V call is TRBV20-1, the J call TRBJ2-3; 7 nucleotides line up with TRBD1. The germline gives CDR1 DFQATT, CDR2 SNEGSKA (reference sequence). J was trimmed by 3 bases and V by 6 bases; bases with no gene match: 12. CDR3 length: 15 amino acids. CDR3 in amino acids: CSAYRAVRGTDTQYF. The DNA of the CDR3 is TGCAGTGCCTATCGGGCGGTCAGGGGGACAGATACGCAGTATTTT.

The sample holds many counts of this clonotype. The chain is built from TRBV6-5 and TRBJ2-3, with a possible D match to TRBD2 (5 bases). CDR3 length: 15 residues. Trimming stripped 2 bases from V and 5 bases from J, with 14 bases between. Looked up from germline, CDR1 is MNHEY and CDR2 is SVGAGI. The DNA of the CDR3 is TGTGCCAGCAGTTACGTGCAGGAGGAAGGAGATACGCAGTATTTT. It translates to CASSYVQEEGDTQYF.

The chain carries TRBV10-3 and TRBJ2-5, with unresolved D. V lost 10 bases and J 1 base, leaving 22 bases between the germline ends. Germline loops: CDR1 ENHRY, CDR2 SYGVKD. The CDR3 consists of 16 residues. Here the CDR3 DNA reads TGTGCCACCAAGAACTATGAATTGACCGGCCAAGAGACCCAGTACTTC. Its protein is CATKNYELTGQETQYF.

This clonotype occurred many times. V usage is TRBV18 and J usage is TRBJ2-2; 14 nucleotides match TRBD2. The CDR3 spans 17 residues. The germline V gene has CDR1 KGHSH and CDR2 LQKENI. Germline trimming cut 4 bases from V and 0 bases from J; bases unmatched to any gene: 1. The CDR3 nucleotides are TGTGCCAGCTCACGGACTAGCGGGGGGACGAACACCGGGGAGCTGTTTTTT. Amino acid sequence: CASSRTSGGTNTGELFF. The whole variable domain, remainder taken from reference TRBV18 and TRBJ2-2, is NAGVMQNPRHLVRRRGQEARLRCSPMKGHSHVYWYRQLPEEGLKFMVYLQKENIIDESGMPKERFSAEFPKEGPSILRIQQVVRGDSAAYFCASSRTSGGTNTGELFFGEGSRLTVL.

This clonotype has a count of ten or more. V is TRBV3-1 and J is TRBJ1-1; possibly TRBD1 for D (6 bases). The CDR3 contains 12 residues. Germline values: CDR1 LGHDT, CDR2 YNNKEL (reference sequence). V was pared by 1 base and J by 11 bases, with 11 bases between. CDR3 sequence: CASSQAQGTAFF. The CDR3, as DNA: TGTGCCAGCAGCCAAGCACAGGGTACGGCTTTCTTT.

In this sample, this clonotype turned up many times. The chain employs TRBV2 and TRBJ2-5; TRBD1 is a possible D gene (5 bases). This CDR3 comprises 16 residues. The V and J ends lost 6 bases and 0 bases respectively, with 17 bases between them. Germline CDR1 and CDR2: SNHLY and FYNNEI. This CDR3 is CASRRTKSLYQETQYF. In DNA, the CDR3 is TGTGCCAGCAGGAGGACAAAGTCCTTATACCAAGAGACCCAGTACTTC.